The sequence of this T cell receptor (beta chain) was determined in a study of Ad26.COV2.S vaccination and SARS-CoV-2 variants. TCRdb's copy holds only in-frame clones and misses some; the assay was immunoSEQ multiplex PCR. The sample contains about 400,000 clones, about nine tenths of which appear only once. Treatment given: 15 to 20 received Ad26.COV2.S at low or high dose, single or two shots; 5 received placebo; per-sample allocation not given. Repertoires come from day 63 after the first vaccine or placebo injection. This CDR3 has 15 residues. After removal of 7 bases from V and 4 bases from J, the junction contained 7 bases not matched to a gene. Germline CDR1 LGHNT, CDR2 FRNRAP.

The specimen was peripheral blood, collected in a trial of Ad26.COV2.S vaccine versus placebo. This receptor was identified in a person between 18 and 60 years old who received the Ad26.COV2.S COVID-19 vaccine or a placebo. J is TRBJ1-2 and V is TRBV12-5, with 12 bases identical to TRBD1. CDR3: CASDRDRGPRYGYTF. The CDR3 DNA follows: TGTGCTAGTGATAGGGACAGGGGGCCCCGCTATGGCTACACCTTC.